This passage covers 9 T cell receptor beta chains from one sample sequenced in a study of blood T cells in healthy people across ages. A second PCR, run for about 7 to 11 cycles, used a sample-barcoded 5' primer plus a J-beta primer mix. TCRdb re-analysed the 5' RACE reads in MiXCR, keeping a single row per CDR3 protein. The profile shows roughly 1.5 million distinct CDR3 sequences, less than 45% of them singletons. Source material: blood. The receptors originated from a woman younger than 30 in good health.

This clonotype has just a few counts. A read error may produce the germline difference seen at one junction end. The chain has TRBV11-2 and TRBJ2-3; D possibly matches TRBD1 or TRBD2 (6 bases each). CDR3 length: 13 amino acids. Germline V lookup: CDR1 SGHAT, CDR2 FQNNGV. The chain's CDR3 is CASSAPGADMQYF. DNA for the CDR3: TGTGCCAGCAGCGCACCGGGGGCGGATATGCAGTATTTT. Looking up the rest from reference TRBV11-2 and TRBJ2-3 gives the full variable domain: EAGVAQSPRYKIIEKRQSVAFWCNPISGHATLYWYQQILGQGPKLLIQFQNNGVVDDSQLPKDRFSAERLKGVDSTLKIQPAKLEDSAVYLCASSAPGADMQYFGPGTRLTVL.

The V call is TRBV20-1, the J call TRBJ2-7; 7 nucleotides align to TRBD2. The J call is in doubt because the DNA end fits TRBJ2-4 better. Germline V gives CDR1 DFQATT, CDR2 SNEGSKA (reference sequence). CDR3 length: 12 residues. CDR3 in DNA: TGCAGTGCCCCAGCGGGAATGGACATTCAGTACTTC. It is translated as CSAPAGMDIQYF.

The sample holds a few counts of this clonotype. The chain carries TRBV6-2 or TRBV6-3 and TRBJ2-7; TRBD1 agrees at 11 bases. Losses at the gene ends were 7 bases for V and 4 bases for J; bases not matched to a gene: 12. The germline gives CDR1 MNHEY, CDR2 SVGEGT. The CDR3 contains 16 residues. CDR3 DNA: TGTGCCAGCAAGCGTGGACCGGGACAGGGGGTATACGAGCAGTACTTC. This sequence encodes CASKRGPGQGVYEQYF.

The CDR3 sequence is CSAQDREWNYGYTF. CDR3 bases: TGCAGTGCGCAAGACAGGGAATGGAACTATGGCTACACCTTC. This chain joins TRBV20-1 and TRBJ1-2, with 7 bases that match TRBD1. The CDR3 is 14 residues long. V shed 6 bases and J 2 bases; nucleotides not matched to a gene: 9. CDR1 DFQATT and CDR2 SNEGSKA come from the germline V gene (reference sequence).

This clonotype has more than one count but fewer than ten. This chain links TRBV11-1 with TRBJ2-2; TRBD2 agrees at 8 bases. V gave up 6 bases and J gave up 6 bases; unmatched junction bases: 9. Germline values: CDR1 SGHAT, CDR2 FQDESV (reference sequence). CDR3 length equals 15 residues. CDR3 in DNA: TGTGCCAGCAGGTTTCTCGGGACTAGTGCCGGGGAGCTGTTTTTT. The encoded protein is CASRFLGTSAGELFF.

The chain couples TRBV19 to TRBJ2-1, with D perhaps matching TRBD2 (5 bases). The CDR3 loop spans 17 amino acids. V was cut by 0 bases and J by 0 bases, with 12 bases left in between. In germline, CDR1 is LNHDA, CDR2 SQIVND (reference sequence). The DNA of the CDR3 is TGTGCCAGTAGTATAGATCGGGTACGGGACTCCTACAATGAGCAGTTCTTC. It codes for CASSIDRVRDSYNEQFF.

The chain recombines TRBV2 with TRBJ2-7, with 8 bases identical to TRBD1. This CDR3 contains 16 residues. The germline CDR1 and CDR2 sequences are SNHLY and FYNNEI. With 3 bases clipped from V and 3 bases from J, the junction kept 10 bases outside the gene matches. In nucleotides, the CDR3 is TGTGCCAGCAGTGACCCCCGACAGGGGAATTACTACGAGCAGTACTTC. It encodes CASSDPRQGNYYEQYF.

This clonotype was seen a few times. DNA for the CDR3: TGTGCCAGCAGCCAAGATAAGTGGGACGGGGGCTTTGAAGCTTTCTTT. This translates into CASSQDKWDGGFEAFF. The rearrangement uses TRBV3-1 and TRBJ1-1; D is possibly TRBD1 (6 bases). The CDR3 sequence is 16 residues long. Germline lookup yields CDR1 LGHDT and CDR2 YNNKEL (reference sequence). The germline V and J ends were trimmed by 0 bases and 7 bases, with 18 bases remaining between them.

The chain carries TRBV7-9 and TRBJ2-1; 9 bases are shared with TRBD2. Germline assignment: CDR1 SEHNR and CDR2 FQNEAQ (reference sequence). The ends lost 3 bases at V and 5 bases at J; junction bases unmatched: 8. CDR3 size: 16 residues. The CDR3 region has the DNA TGTGCCAGCAGCTTTCCCGCGGGAGGGCCCGACAATGAGCAGTTCTTC. Its protein product is CASSFPAGGPDNEQFF.